The 3 T cell receptor beta chains below all came from one sample that was sequenced in a study of metastatic and nonmetastatic thyroid tumors. TCRdb re-called the PCR reads via MiXCR. Of 60,000 to 75,000 clones detected, just over 4% appear once; the ten largest clones hold about 20%. Thyroid surgery took place with no prior treatment in any patient. The specimen was blood. Receptor source: a female donor with papillary thyroid cancer or a benign thyroid nodule (not recorded which). Some clones in this sample may be carry-over from other donors' samples.

This clone showed up just a few times. This may come from a read error, since a much larger clone is one base off. The V and J genes are TRBV20-1 and TRBJ2-5; 8 bases align to TRBD2. The CDR3 length is 14 residues. V dropped 6 bases and J dropped 7; count of bases not matched to a gene: 13. CDR1 and CDR2 from the germline V gene are DFQATT and SNEGSKA (reference sequence). CDR3 sequence reads: CSATGIAGKVTQYF. The DNA for the CDR3 is TGCAGTGCGACCGGAATAGCGGGAAAGGTGACCCAGTACTTC.

This clone has ten or more counts. The chain combines TRBV11-2 with TRBJ2-2; D possibly corresponds to TRBD2 (5 bases). The germline gives CDR1 SGHAT, CDR2 FQNNGV. The CDR3 length is 14 residues. V was pared by 4 bases and J by 7 bases, with 13 bases between. DNA for the CDR3: TGTGCCAGCAGCTCCCCTGGACGGGGCGGGGAGCTGTTTTTT. This translates into CASSSPGRGGELFF.

This clone was counted only a few times. The CDR3 protein is CAGIIVRGDYNEQFF. In DNA form, the CDR3 reads TGTGCCGGCATTATAGTCAGGGGGGACTACAATGAGCAGTTCTTC. The chain recombines TRBV2 with TRBJ2-1; possible D gene TRBD1, 7 bases. Germline CDR1 and CDR2: SNHLY and FYNNEI. The V gene lost 11 bases and the J gene lost 3 bases, with 20 bases spanning the gap. The CDR3 is made up of 15 amino acids.